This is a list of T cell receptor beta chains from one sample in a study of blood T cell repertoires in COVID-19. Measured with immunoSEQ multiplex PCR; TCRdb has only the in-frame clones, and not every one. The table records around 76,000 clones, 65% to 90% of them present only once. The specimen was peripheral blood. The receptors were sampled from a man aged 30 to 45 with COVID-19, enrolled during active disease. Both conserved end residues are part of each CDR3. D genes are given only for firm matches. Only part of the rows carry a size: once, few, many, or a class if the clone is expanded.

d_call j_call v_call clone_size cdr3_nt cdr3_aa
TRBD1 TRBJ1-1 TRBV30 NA TGTGCCTGCCCCGCCGAGGGGGCAGCGAACACTGAAGCTTTCTTT CACPAEGAANTEAFF
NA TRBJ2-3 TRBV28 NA TGTGCCAGCAGCCTCGTTAGCACAGATACGCAGTATTTT CASSLVSTDTQYF
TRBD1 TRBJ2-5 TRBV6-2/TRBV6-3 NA TGTGCCAGCAGTTATTGGACAGGCCGAGCGATAAAAGAGACCCAGTACTTC CASSYWTGRAIKETQYF
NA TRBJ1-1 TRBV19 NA TGTGCCAGTAGTCCGTCCGGGGGGGTGAACACTGAAGCTTTCTTT CASSPSGGVNTEAFF
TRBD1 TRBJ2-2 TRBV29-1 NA TGCAGCGTTGTCGGGACAGGGAACACCGGGGAGCTGTTTTTT CSVVGTGNTGELFF
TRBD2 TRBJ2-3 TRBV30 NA TGTGCCTCCACAGCGGGAGGGAGAGATACGCAGTATTTT CASTAGGRDTQYF
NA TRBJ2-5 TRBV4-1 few TGCGCCAGCAGCCAAGTCACCAGCGGGTACCAAGAGACCCAGTACTTC CASSQVTSGYQETQYF
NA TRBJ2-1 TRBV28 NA TGTGCCAGCAGTCCCCCGTTGGGGGGGGCCACGTTCTTC CASSPPLGGATFF
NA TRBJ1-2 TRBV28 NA TGTGCCCTCACAGGTGGGGGAGGGGATGGCTACACCTTC CALTGGGGDGYTF
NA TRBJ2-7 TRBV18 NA TGTGCCAGCTCACCGCCCTACTCCTACGAGCAGTACTTC CASSPPYSYEQYF
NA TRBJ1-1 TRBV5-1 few TGCGCCAGCAGCGTCCAGGAGAACACTGAAGCTTTCTTT CASSVQENTEAFF
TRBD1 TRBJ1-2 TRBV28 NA TGTGCCAGCAGTTTAGGGCAGGGGGCGCTCCGGTTGGATGGCTACACCTTC CASSLGQGALRLDGYTF
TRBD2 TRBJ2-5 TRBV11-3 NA TGTGCCAGCAGCGTTGGGGACTATACCCAAGAGACCCAGTACTTC CASSVGDYTQETQYF
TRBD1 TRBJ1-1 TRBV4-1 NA TGCGCCAGCAGCCAAGTCCTTACAGGGGAAGGGGTGAACACTGAAGCTTTCTTT CASSQVLTGEGVNTEAFF
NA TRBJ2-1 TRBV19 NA TGTGCCAGTAGAAAAATCGGGACTCCCGGTGAGCAGTTCTTC CASRKIGTPGEQFF
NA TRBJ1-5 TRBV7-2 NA TGTGCCAGCAGCCGGGGGAGGGATCAGCCCCAGCATTTT CASSRGRDQPQHF
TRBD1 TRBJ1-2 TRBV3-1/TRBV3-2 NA TGTGCCACTCTCAGTCCCCCGGGACAGGGACCCACCAACTATGGCTACACCTTC CATLSPPGQGPTNYGYTF
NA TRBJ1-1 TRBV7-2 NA TGTGCCAGCAGCTTAGGACACCCCGAAGCTTTCTTT CASSLGHPEAFF
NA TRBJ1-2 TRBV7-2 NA TGTGCCAGCAGCTTTGACAGAGATAACTATGGCTACACCTTC CASSFDRDNYGYTF
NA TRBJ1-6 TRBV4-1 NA TGCGCCAGCAGCCAAGTCGGCAGGGAGGGCCCTAATTCACCCCTCCACTTT CASSQVGREGPNSPLHF
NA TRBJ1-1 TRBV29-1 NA TGCAGCGTTGACAGGGGCCAGAGCACTGAAGCTTTCTTT CSVDRGQSTEAFF
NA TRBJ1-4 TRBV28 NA TGTGCCAGCAGGCCCGGGGGGACAAGAAATGAAAAACTGTTTTTT CASRPGGTRNEKLFF
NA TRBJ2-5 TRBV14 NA TGTGCCAGCAGCCAATTGGGTTCCGGGAGCCAAGAGACCCAGTACTTC CASSQLGSGSQETQYF
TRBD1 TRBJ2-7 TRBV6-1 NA TGTGCCAGCAGTGAAGTGGGGACAGGTTCCTACGAGCAGTACTTC CASSEVGTGSYEQYF
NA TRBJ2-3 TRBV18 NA TGTGCCAGCTCAAATACTCCCACAGATACGCAGTATTTT CASSNTPTDTQYF
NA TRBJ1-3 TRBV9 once TGTGCCAGCAGCGGGAGTCGGGACACCTCTGGAAACACCATATATTTT CASSGSRDTSGNTIYF
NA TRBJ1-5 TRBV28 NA TGTGCCAGCAGTCTGGACTTCTCCAATCAGCCCCAGCATTTT CASSLDFSNQPQHF
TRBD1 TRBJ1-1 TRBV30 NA TGTGCCTCCCGGGACAGGCTCCCCACTGAAGCTTTCTTT CASRDRLPTEAFF
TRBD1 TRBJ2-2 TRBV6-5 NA TGTGCCAGCAGGCGGACAGGGACCGCCGGGGAGCTGTTTTTT CASRRTGTAGELFF
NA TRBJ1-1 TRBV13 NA TGTGCCAGCAGGTATGGGGGGAAGACTGTGAACACTGAAGCTTTCTTT CASRYGGKTVNTEAFF
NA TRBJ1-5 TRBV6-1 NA TGTGCCAGCAGTGAGGGGGGTCATGGCAATCAGCCCCAGCATTTT CASSEGGHGNQPQHF
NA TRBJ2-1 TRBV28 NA TGTGCCAGCAGTCGAAACTCCGACAATGAGCAGTTCTTC CASSRNSDNEQFF
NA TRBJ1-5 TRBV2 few TGTGCCTCAACTCAGGGCGGCAATCAGCCCCAGCATTTT CASTQGGNQPQHF
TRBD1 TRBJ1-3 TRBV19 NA TGTGCCAGTAGTACCTTCCGACAGGGCACCTCTGGAAACACCATATATTTT CASSTFRQGTSGNTIYF
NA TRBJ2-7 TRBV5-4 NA TGTGCCAGCAGCTCGGGACAGCGGGAGGAGCAGTACTTC CASSSGQREEQYF